This T cell receptor (beta chain) was recorded in a study of cytomegalovirus exposure and HLA in healthy donors. Study outcomes and limitations: In a later analysis, first-cohort TCR clusters were found to tend to co-occur in the 90 to 150 validation repertoires. Specificity of three CMV-associated chains for CMV antigens was verified in vitro.

Germline values: CDR1 SGHNT, CDR2 YYREEE (reference sequence). The CDR3 spans 15 residues. V was pared by 0 bases and J by 4 bases, with 11 bases between. As regards this clone: The antigen is unknown.

Repertoires were generated with immunoSEQ multiplex PCR, while TCRdb's copy carries only in-frame clones and drops some. The sample records roughly 100,000 clones, about 95% being singletons. The chain recombines TRBV5-4 with TRBJ2-1, with D possibly TRBD2 on 5 matching bases. The source material was PBMCs. The origin of this receptor is a woman in her late teens or twenties in good health and CMV-seronegative. In nucleotides, the CDR3 is TGTGCCAGCAGCTTGGGTTCTAGCCAGTACAATGAGCAGTTCTTC. Translating it yields CASSLGSSQYNEQFF.